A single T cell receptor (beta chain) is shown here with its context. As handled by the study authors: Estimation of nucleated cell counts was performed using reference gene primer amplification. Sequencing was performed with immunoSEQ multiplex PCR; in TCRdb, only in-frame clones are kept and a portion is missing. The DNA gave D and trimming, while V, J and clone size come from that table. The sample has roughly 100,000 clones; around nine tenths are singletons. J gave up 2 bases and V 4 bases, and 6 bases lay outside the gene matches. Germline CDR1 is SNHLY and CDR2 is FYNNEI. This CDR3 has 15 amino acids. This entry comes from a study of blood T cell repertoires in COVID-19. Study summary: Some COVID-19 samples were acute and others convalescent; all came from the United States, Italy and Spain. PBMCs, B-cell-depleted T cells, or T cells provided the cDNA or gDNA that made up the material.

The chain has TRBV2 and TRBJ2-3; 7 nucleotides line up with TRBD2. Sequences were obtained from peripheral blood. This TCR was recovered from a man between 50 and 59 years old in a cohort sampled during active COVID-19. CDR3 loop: CASSAGAGNTDTQYF. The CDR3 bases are TGTGCCAGCAGTGCAGGAGCGGGGAACACAGATACGCAGTATTTT.